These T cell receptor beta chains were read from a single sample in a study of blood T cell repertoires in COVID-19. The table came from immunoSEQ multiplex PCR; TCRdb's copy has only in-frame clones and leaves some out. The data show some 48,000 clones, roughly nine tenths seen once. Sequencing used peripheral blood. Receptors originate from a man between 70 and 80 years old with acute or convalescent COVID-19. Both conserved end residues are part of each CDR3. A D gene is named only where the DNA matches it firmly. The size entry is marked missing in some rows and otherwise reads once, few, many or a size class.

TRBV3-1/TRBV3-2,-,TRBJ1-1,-,CASSSDTEAFF,TGTGCCAGCAGCAGCGACACTGAAGCTTTCTTT
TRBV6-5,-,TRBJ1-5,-,CASSYDGNQPQHF,TGTGCCAGCAGTTACGACGGGAATCAGCCCCAGCATTTT
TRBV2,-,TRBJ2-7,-,CASRGGLREQYF,TGTGCCAGCAGGGGGGGACTGCGCGAGCAGTACTTC
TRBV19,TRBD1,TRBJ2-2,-,CASSKNTGGAGELFF,TGTGCCAGTAGTAAAAATACAGGGGGAGCCGGGGAGCTGTTTTTT
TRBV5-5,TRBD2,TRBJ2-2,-,CASSRRGENTGELFF,TGTGCCAGCAGCCGACGGGGGGAGAACACCGGGGAGCTGTTTTTT
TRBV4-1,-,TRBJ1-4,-,CASSRYSPTNEKLFF,TGCGCCAGCAGCCGATACTCTCCAACTAATGAAAAACTGTTTTTT
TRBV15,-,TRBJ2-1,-,CATSREGPGDYNEQFF,TGTGCCACCAGCAGAGAAGGGCCAGGGGACTACAATGAGCAGTTCTTC
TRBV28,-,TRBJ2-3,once,CASRTGFTDTQYF,TGTGCCAGCAGGACAGGATTCACAGATACGCAGTATTTT
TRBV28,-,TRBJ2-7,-,CASSLPLTGPGYEQYF,TGTGCCAGCAGTTTACCCCTCACAGGGCCGGGCTACGAGCAGTACTTC
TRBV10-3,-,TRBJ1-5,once,CAISEGATIHF,TGTGCCATCAGTGAGGGGGCAACCATCCATTTT
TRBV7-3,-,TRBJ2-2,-,CASSPTQAGELFF,TGTGCCAGCAGCCCTACCCAGGCCGGGGAGCTGTTTTTT
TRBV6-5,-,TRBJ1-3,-,CASRRVQGSGNTIYF,TGTGCCAGCAGACGGGTCCAGGGATCTGGAAACACCATATATTTT
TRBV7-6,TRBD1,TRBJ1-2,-,CASSPNNRGIRDGYTF,TGTGCCAGCAGCCCCAACAACAGGGGAATAAGAGATGGCTACACCTTC
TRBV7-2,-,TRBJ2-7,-,CASSFQQGGLPYEQYF,TGTGCCAGCAGCTTCCAACAGGGCGGACTTCCCTACGAGCAGTACTTC
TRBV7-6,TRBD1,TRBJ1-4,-,CASSRDRVYEKLFF,TGTGCCAGCAGCCGCGACAGGGTATATGAAAAACTGTTTTTT
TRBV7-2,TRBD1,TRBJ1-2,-,CASSTTGAYGYTF,TGTGCCAGCAGCACTACAGGGGCATATGGCTACACCTTC
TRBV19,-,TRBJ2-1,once,CASSLSSGYEQFF,TGTGCCAGTAGCCTATCCTCAGGATACGAGCAGTTCTTC
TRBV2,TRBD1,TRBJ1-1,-,CASRGQVEAFF,TGTGCCAGCAGAGGACAGGTTGAAGCTTTCTTT
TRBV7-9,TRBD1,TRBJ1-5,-,CASSPGTGNQPQHF,TGTGCCAGCAGCCCAGGGACAGGCAATCAGCCCCAGCATTTT
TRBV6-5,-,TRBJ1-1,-,CASSYEGTGLAAAFF,TGTGCCAGCAGTTACGAGGGGACGGGACTCGCGGCGGCTTTCTTT
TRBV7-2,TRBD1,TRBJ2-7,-,CASSVTGGRYEQYF,TGTGCCAGCAGCGTAACAGGGGGTAGATACGAGCAGTACTTC
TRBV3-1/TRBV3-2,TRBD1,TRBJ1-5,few,CASSQERDRLDSNQPQHF,TGTGCCAGCAGCCAAGAGAGGGACAGATTAGATAGCAATCAGCCCCAGCATTTT
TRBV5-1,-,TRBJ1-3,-,CASSLVCRVPGNTIYF,TGCGCCAGCAGCTTGGTTTGCAGGGTGCCTGGAAACACCATATATTTT
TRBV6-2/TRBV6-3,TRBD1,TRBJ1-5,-,CASSYGGQGREAQHF,TGTGCCAGCAGTTACGGCGGACAGGGTAGAGAAGCCCAGCATTTT
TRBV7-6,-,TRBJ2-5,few,CASSLGTSGIQETQYF,TGTGCCAGCAGCTTAGGTACTAGTGGAATCCAAGAGACCCAGTACTTC
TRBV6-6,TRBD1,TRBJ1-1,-,CASSRQGANTEAFF,TGTGCCAGCAGCCGACAGGGGGCGAACACTGAAGCTTTCTTT
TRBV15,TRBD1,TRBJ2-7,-,CATSRGDRGREQYF,TGTGCCACCAGCAGGGGGGACAGGGGGCGAGAGCAGTACTTC
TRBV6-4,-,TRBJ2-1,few,CASSENGEQFF,TGTGCCAGCAGTGAAAACGGTGAGCAGTTCTTC
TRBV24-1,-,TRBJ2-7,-,CATSDIRDISYEQYF,TGTGCCACCAGTGACATCCGGGACATCTCCTACGAGCAGTACTTC
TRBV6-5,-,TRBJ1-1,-,CSAALTATNTEAFF,TGTTCCGCCGCGCTTACAGCTACGAACACTGAAGCTTTCTTT
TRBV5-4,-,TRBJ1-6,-,CASSPSAGKGSPLHF,TGTGCCAGCAGCCCCTCGGCAGGGAAAGGATCACCCCTCCACTTT
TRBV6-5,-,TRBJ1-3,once,CASSYAAGSGNTIYF,TGTGCCAGCAGTTACGCAGCGGGCTCTGGAAACACCATATATTTT
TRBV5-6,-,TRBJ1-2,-,CASSLGTTGGYTF,TGTGCCAGCAGCTTGGGCACCACAGGCGGCTACACCTTC
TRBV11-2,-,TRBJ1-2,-,CASSLYGSSRDGYTF,TGTGCCAGCAGCTTATATGGCTCATCCCGGGATGGCTACACCTTC
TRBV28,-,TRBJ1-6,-,CASSFNEGRNSPLHF,TGTGCCAGCAGTTTCAATGAGGGCAGGAATTCACCCCTCCACTTT
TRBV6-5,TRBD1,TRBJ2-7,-,CASSLKTGSSYEQYF,TGTGCCAGCAGTCTCAAGACAGGGAGCTCCTACGAGCAGTACTTC
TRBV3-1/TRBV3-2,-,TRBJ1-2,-,CASSPAGRGCYTF,TGTGCCAGCAGCCCAGCCGGGAGGGGCTGCTACACCTTC
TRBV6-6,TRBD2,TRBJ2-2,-,CASSLGSFVGTRGTGELFF,TGTGCCAGCAGTCTCGGTTCTTTTGTGGGGACTAGGGGTACCGGGGAGCTGTTTTTT
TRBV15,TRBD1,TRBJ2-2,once,CATSRDRDSYTGELFF,TGTGCCACCAGCAGAGATAGGGACAGCTACACCGGGGAGCTGTTTTTT
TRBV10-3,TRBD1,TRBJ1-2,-,CAISAGQGNGYTF,TGTGCCATCAGTGCAGGACAGGGGAATGGCTACACCTTC
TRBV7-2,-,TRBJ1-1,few,CASSLDMGRTEAFF,TGTGCCAGCAGCTTAGACATGGGGCGGACAGAAGCTTTCTTT